This T cell receptor beta chain is drawn from a study of cytomegalovirus exposure and HLA in healthy donors. The PCR used 60 Vbeta and 13 Jbeta primers. Generated by immunoSEQ multiplex PCR, the TCRdb table keeps only in-frame clones and is missing some. Its clone listing holds about 39,000 clones. Study findings and constraints: Another analysis was done later, and it associated roughly 15,000 TCR beta sequences with HLA alleles at 0.05 false discovery rate. Further analysis was carried out later, and it showed several of the most significant clusters appearing linked to common viral pathogens. Later work found most CMV-associated TCR beta chains apparently HLA-restricted. Rarity characterized most TCR sequences, yet some public TCRs appeared in many donors.

As regards this clone: Its antigen is still unknown.

Germline CDR1 is SGHAT and CDR2 is FQNNGV. The junction had 7 bases not matched to a gene; V was cut back by 4 bases and J by 3 bases. The CDR3 has 15 amino acids. This sequence joins TRBV11-2 and TRBJ1-2, with 8 bases matching TRBD1. This clonotype was sampled from a woman aged 25 to 39 in good health and CMV-seropositive. Sequencing used PBMCs. The CDR3: CASSSRQGADYGYTF. The CDR3 region has the DNA TGTGCCAGCAGCTCCCGTCAGGGGGCGGACTATGGCTACACCTTC.